This TCR beta chain was recovered during a study of type 1 regulatory T cells. About the research overall: T-allo10 is an in vitro-generated, Tr1-enriched CD4 T cell product specific for alloantigen. Study-wide results and limits: Compared with non-Tr1 cells, Tr1 cells showed a narrower TCR repertoire.

The CDR3 length is 12 residues. Trimming cost V 8 bases and J 7 bases, with 14 bases left between them. For this clonotype: The target antigen is unknown.

TCRdb reprocessed the reads with MiXCR, giving one entry per CDR3 protein. The sample lists tens of thousands of distinct CDR3 sequences, 20% to 25% occurring once. The sequencing sample was made of cultured type 1 regulatory T (Tr1) cells, either the whole culture or a sorted fraction (not recorded which). The clonotype was recovered from a human donor in good health. J is TRBJ1-2 and V is TRBV12-3 or TRBV12-4; D is unresolved. The CDR3: CASLLTPGGYTF. CDR3 nucleotide sequence: TGTGCCAGCCTGTTGACACCCGGTGGCTACACCTTC.